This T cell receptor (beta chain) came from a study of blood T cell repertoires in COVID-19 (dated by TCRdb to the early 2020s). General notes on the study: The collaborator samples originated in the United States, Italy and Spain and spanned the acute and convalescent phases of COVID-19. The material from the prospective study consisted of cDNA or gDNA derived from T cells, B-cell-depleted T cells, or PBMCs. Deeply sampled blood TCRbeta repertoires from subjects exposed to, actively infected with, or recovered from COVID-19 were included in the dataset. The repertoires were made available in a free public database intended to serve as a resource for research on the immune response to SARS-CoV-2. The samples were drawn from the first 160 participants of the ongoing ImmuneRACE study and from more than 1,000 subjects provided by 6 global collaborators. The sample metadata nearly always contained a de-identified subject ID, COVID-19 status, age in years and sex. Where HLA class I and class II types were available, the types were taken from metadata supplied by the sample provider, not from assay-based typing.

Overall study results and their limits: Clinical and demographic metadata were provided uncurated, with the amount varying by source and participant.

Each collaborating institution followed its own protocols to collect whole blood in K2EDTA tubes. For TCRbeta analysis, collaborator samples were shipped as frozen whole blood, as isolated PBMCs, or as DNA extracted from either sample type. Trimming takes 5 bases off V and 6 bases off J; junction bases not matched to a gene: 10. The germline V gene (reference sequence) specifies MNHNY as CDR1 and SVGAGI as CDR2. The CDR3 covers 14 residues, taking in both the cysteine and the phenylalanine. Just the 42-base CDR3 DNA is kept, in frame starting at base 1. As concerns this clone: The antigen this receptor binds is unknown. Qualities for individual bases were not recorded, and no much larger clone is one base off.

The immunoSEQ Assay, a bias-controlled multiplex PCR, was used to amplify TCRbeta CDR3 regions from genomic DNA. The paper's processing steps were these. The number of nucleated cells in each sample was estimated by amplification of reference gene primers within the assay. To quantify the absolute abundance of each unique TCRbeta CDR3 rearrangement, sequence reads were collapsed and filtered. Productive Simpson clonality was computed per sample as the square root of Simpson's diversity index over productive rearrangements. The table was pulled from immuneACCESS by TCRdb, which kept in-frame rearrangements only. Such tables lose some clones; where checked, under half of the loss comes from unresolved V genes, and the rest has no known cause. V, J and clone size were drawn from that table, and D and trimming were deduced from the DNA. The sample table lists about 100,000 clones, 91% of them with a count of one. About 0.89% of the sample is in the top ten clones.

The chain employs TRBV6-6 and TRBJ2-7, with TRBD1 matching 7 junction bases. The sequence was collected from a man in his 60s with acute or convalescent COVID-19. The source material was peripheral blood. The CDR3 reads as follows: CASSQRTGVTEQYF. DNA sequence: TGTGCCAGCAGTCAAAGGACAGGAGTAACCGAGCAGTACTTC.